This section outlines one T cell receptor beta chain sequence together with its context. In the original workflow: Amplification with reference gene primers provided the estimates of nucleated cell counts. Clones were sequenced by immunoSEQ multiplex PCR, and TCRdb holds only the in-frame ones, with some missing. The V and J calls and clone size come from that table; D and trimming were worked out from the DNA. The repertoire holds around 300,000 clones, around 87% seen once, with over 2% in the top ten. This sample was taken from a study of blood T cell repertoires in COVID-19. Overall study: The United States, Italy and Spain provided the acute and convalescent COVID-19 samples. T cells, B-cell-depleted T cells, or PBMCs supplied cDNA or gDNA.

The germline V gene encodes CDR1 MDHEN and CDR2 SYDVKM. V lost 6 bases and J lost 4, with 7 bases in between. The CDR3 consists of 12 residues. Sequenced input: peripheral blood. The chain is built from TRBV28 and TRBJ1-5; D gene ambiguous. The TCR was taken from a woman in her twenties or thirties who had recovered from COVID-19. The CDR3 bases are TGTGCCAGCAGGTCCCCGAATCAGCCCCAGCATTTT. Its translation: CASRSPNQPQHF.